Following are 21 T cell receptor beta chains from one sample sequenced in a study of shared clonotypes between healthy human individuals. The repertoire was sequenced with immunoSEQ multiplex PCR; TCRdb's copy has only in-frame clones and lacks some. The sample consists of some 2.4 million clones, approximately 94% of them appearing once. Sequenced material: naive CD4+ T cells from PBMCs. Subset: CD45RA+ positively selected. These receptor sequences come from a man aged 18 to 30 in good health. Some clones in this sample may be carry-over from other donors' samples.

The chain links TRBV2 to TRBJ1-3, with D tentatively TRBD1 (6 bases). CDR3 size: 15 residues. CDR1 is SNHLY and CDR2 is FYNNEI in the germline V gene. The germline V and J ends were trimmed by 8 bases and 1 base, with 15 bases remaining between them. The CDR3 spells CASGVNRASGNTIYF. Written as DNA, the CDR3 is TGTGCCAGCGGAGTGAACAGGGCTTCTGGAAACACCATATATTTT.

The chain joins TRBV7-3 to TRBJ1-1; TRBD1 might be the D (6 bases). The CDR3 is 14 amino acids. Germline loops: CDR1 SGHTA, CDR2 FQGTGA. The V gene lost 2 bases and the J gene lost 3 bases, with 10 bases spanning the gap. The CDR3 sequence is CASSLQAGDTEAFF. The CDR3, as DNA: TGTGCCAGCAGCTTACAAGCAGGGGACACTGAAGCTTTCTTT. Looking up the rest from reference TRBV7-3 and TRBJ1-1 gives the full variable domain: GAGVSQTPSNKVTEKGKYVELRCDPISGHTALYWYRQSLGQGPEFLIYFQGTGAADDSGLPNDRFFAVRPEGSVSTLKIQRTERGDSAVYLCASSLQAGDTEAFFGQGTRLTVV.

The rearrangement uses TRBV14 and TRBJ2-2; D not certain. V was clipped by 4 bases and J by 4 bases, with 13 bases between them. Germline V gives CDR1 SGHDN, CDR2 FVKESK. This CDR3 region has 15 residues. This CDR3 reads CASSLLGRGTGELFF. As DNA, the CDR3 is TGTGCCAGCAGCCTATTAGGCCGCGGCACCGGGGAGCTGTTTTTT.

Points on this clone: This sample includes further DNA sequences coding for the same CDR3. This chain uses TRBV7-2 with TRBJ2-2; unclear D gene. V was clipped by 3 bases and J by 6 bases, with 2 bases between them. The CDR3 consists of 11 residues. Germline CDR1 reads SGHTA; CDR2 reads FQGNSA. CDR3 residues: CASSFPGELFF. DNA for the CDR3: TGTGCCAGCAGCTTCCCCGGGGAGCTGTTTTTT.

The CDR3 nucleotides read TGTGCCAGTGGGCGCAGCGGTTTTTTCTACGAGCAGTACTTC. Translating gives CASGRSGFFYEQYF. The V call is TRBV19, the J call TRBJ2-7; D may be TRBD2 (5 bases). The CDR3 contains 14 residues. The V and J ends lost 8 bases and 3 bases respectively, with 17 bases between them. Germline V lookup: CDR1 LNHDA, CDR2 SQIVND (reference sequence).

V is TRBV7-9 and J is TRBJ2-1; 7 bases are shared with TRBD2. The CDR3 runs to 16 residues. CDR1 is SEHNR, CDR2 FQNEAQ, per germline (reference sequence). The J segment lost 6 bases and the V segment lost 5 bases, leaving 13 bases of the junction unmatched. The CDR3 sequence is CASSPPGLAEPNEQFF. In DNA, the CDR3 is TGTGCCAGCAGCCCACCAGGGCTAGCGGAGCCCAATGAGCAGTTCTTC.

The chain employs TRBV19 and TRBJ1-4; no reliable D call. The CDR3 loop spans 14 amino acids. Looked up from germline, CDR1 is LNHDA and CDR2 is SQIVND (reference sequence). Trimming took off 5 bases at V and 4 bases at J, with 11 bases between the two ends. The CDR3, as DNA: TGTGCCAGTAGTCCCCACCTCGGTAATGAAAAACTGTTTTTT. Its translation: CASSPHLGNEKLFF.

The V call is TRBV10-1, the J call TRBJ2-1, with 9 nucleotides matching TRBD2. The CDR3 totals 15 residues. After removal of 4 bases from V and 0 bases from J, the junction contained 1 base not matched to a gene. Germline V gives CDR1 WNHNN, CDR2 SYGVQD (reference sequence). The CDR3 loop reads CASSVSGSSYNEQFF. The DNA for the CDR3 is TGCGCCAGCAGTGTTAGCGGGAGCTCCTACAATGAGCAGTTCTTC.

The V and J genes are TRBV4-2 and TRBJ2-7, with 12 nucleotides matching TRBD2. In germline, CDR1 is LGHNA, CDR2 YNFKEQ. CDR3 size: 17 residues. After removal of 2 bases from V and 2 bases from J, the junction contained 7 bases not matched to a gene. The CDR3 nucleotides are TGTGCCAGCAGCCAACCAACTAGCGGGAGGTCGCCCTACGAGCAGTACTTC. This sequence encodes CASSQPTSGRSPYEQYF.

The chain uses TRBV11-2 and TRBJ2-3; 8 nucleotides match TRBD1. V dropped 5 bases and J dropped 1; count of bases not matched to a gene: 11. This CDR3 is 17 amino acids long. Germline CDR1 reads SGHAT; CDR2 reads FQNNGV. The CDR3 region is CASSGGQVQPGTDTQYF. CDR3 sequence (DNA): TGTGCCAGCAGCGGGGGACAGGTCCAACCGGGCACAGATACGCAGTATTTT.

The chain uses TRBV5-1 and TRBJ1-4, with 9 bases matching TRBD1. The CDR3 is 18 residues long. Trimming cost V 0 bases and J 0 bases; bases outside gene matches: 6. Germline V CDR1 and CDR2: SGHRS, YFSETQ. The CDR3 region has the DNA TGCGCCAGCAGCTTGGTCACAGGGGGCTCTTCAACTAATGAAAAACTGTTTTTT. Translated, it gives CASSLVTGGSSTNEKLFF. The whole variable domain, filled in from reference TRBV5-1 and TRBJ1-4, reads KAGVTQTPRYLIKTRGQQVTLSCSPISGHRSVSWYQQTPGQGLQFLFEYFSETQRNKGNFPGRFSGRQFSNSRSEMNVSTLELGDSALYLCASSLVTGGSSTNEKLFFGSGTQLSVL.

This chain links TRBV29-1 with TRBJ1-1; D gene uncertain. Germline V gives CDR1 SQVTM, CDR2 ANQGSEA. The CDR3 has 14 amino acids. V was trimmed by 6 bases and J by 11 bases, leaving 25 bases between them. CDR3 DNA sequence: TGCAGCGTCGTCCCACTTACCGGGCACGTGGGGGCTTTCTTT. Amino acids: CSVVPLTGHVGAFF. Together with reference TRBV29-1 and TRBJ1-1, the CDR3 gives the full variable domain: SAVISQKPSRDICQRGTSLTIQCQVDSQVTMMFWYRQQPGQSLTLIATANQGSEATYESGFVIDKFPISRPNLTFSTLTVSNMSPEDSSIYLCSVVPLTGHVGAFFGQGTRLTVV.

The rearrangement joins TRBV5-1 to TRBJ2-5; 8 bases line up with TRBD2. The germline CDR1 and CDR2 sequences are SGHRS and YFSETQ. V dropped 1 base and J dropped 2; count of bases not matched to a gene: 7. This CDR3 is 16 amino acids long. The CDR3 bases are TGCGCCAGCAGCTTGATAGCGGGGTTGGGGCAAGAGACCCAGTACTTC. Residues: CASSLIAGLGQETQYF.

CDR3 in amino acids: CASSPKGWPNEKLFF. For the CDR3, the DNA is TGTGCCAGCTCCCCCAAGGGGTGGCCTAATGAAAAACTGTTTTTT. The chain is built from TRBV27 and TRBJ1-4, with D perhaps matching TRBD1 (5 bases). Per germline, CDR1 MNHEY and CDR2 SMNVEV (reference sequence). Trimming removed 8 bases from V and 3 bases from J, with 16 bases in between. The CDR3 totals 15 residues.

As for this clone: In the same sample, other DNA sequences code for this CDR3. The chain joins TRBV27 to TRBJ1-6; 10 bases match TRBD1. With V trimmed by 5 bases and J by 7 bases, 5 bases remained unmatched. Per germline, CDR1 MNHEY and CDR2 SMNVEV (reference sequence). The CDR3 has 15 residues. The CDR3 DNA sequence: TGTGCCAGCAGTCCGCCGGGACAGGGGAATTCACCCCTCCACTTT. It codes for CASSPPGQGNSPLHF.

This clone was seen once. The rearrangement uses TRBV19 and TRBJ1-5, with a weak D call TRBD1 (6 bases). V dropped 3 bases and J dropped 2 bases, with 20 bases sitting between them. Looked up from germline, CDR1 is LNHDA and CDR2 is SQIVND (reference sequence). The CDR3 is 18 residues long. The CDR3 region has the DNA TGTGCCAGTAGTATTTATGGACAGCGGTCGTTTGGCAATCAGCCCCAGCATTTT. It is translated as CASSIYGQRSFGNQPQHF. The variable domain in full, completed from reference TRBV19 and TRBJ1-5, reads DGGITQSPKYLFRKEGQNVTLSCEQNLNHDAMYWYRQDPGQGLRLIYYSQIVNDFQKGDIAEGYSVSREKKESFPLTVTSAQKNPTAFYLCASSIYGQRSFGNQPQHFGDGTRLSIL.

This chain uses TRBV6-1 with TRBJ1-5, with 7 nucleotides matching TRBD1. This CDR3 is built from 14 residues. Germline CDR1 MNHNS, CDR2 SASEGT. The V gene end was trimmed by 3 bases and the J gene end by 5 bases; junction bases not matched to a gene: 4. This CDR3 is CASSEGQRDQPQHF. CDR3 coding DNA: TGTGCCAGCAGTGAGGGACAGCGAGATCAGCCCCAGCATTTT.

The chain combines TRBV9 with TRBJ1-2; maybe TRBD1 (6 bases). CDR3 length: 13 residues. Trimming left V 1 base short and J 8 bases short, with 12 bases between. Germline V lookup: CDR1 SGDLS, CDR2 YYNGEE. CDR3: CASSVRQEKGYTF. In DNA form, the CDR3 reads TGTGCCAGCAGCGTAAGACAGGAGAAGGGCTACACCTTC.

The chain links TRBV6-5 to TRBJ2-7; 7 bases map to TRBD2. Germline loops: CDR1 MNHEY, CDR2 SVGAGI. Trimming took 4 bases from V and 4 from J; bases not matched to a gene: 10. The CDR3 has 15 residues. Here the CDR3 DNA reads TGTGCCAGCAGTTCTGGACTAGGAGAGATATACGAGCAGTACTTC. Protein sequence: CASSSGLGEIYEQYF.

V is TRBV7-9 and J is TRBJ2-7; 7 bases are a match to TRBD2. Trimming took 5 bases from V and 0 from J; bases not matched to a gene: 13. The germline CDR1 and CDR2 sequences are SEHNR and FQNEAQ (reference sequence). The length of the CDR3 is 17 residues. CDR3 coding DNA: TGTGCCAGCAGCCAACGACTTGAGGGAGGGCCCTCCTACGAGCAGTACTTC. This sequence encodes CASSQRLEGGPSYEQYF. The complete variable domain, with remaining parts taken from reference TRBV7-9 and TRBJ2-7, reads DTGVSQNPRHKITKRGQNVTFRCDPISEHNRLYWYRQTLGQGPEFLTYFQNEAQLEKSRLLSDRFSAERPKGSFSTLEIQRTEQGDSAMYLCASSQRLEGGPSYEQYFGPGTRLTVT.

This clone was detected once. This chain connects TRBV19 to TRBJ1-1, with TRBD1 matching over 8 bases. In germline, CDR1 is LNHDA, CDR2 SQIVND (reference sequence). This CDR3 region has 16 residues. J lost 1 base, V lost 5 bases, and 9 bases had no gene match. The CDR3 here is CASSPLGQGKNTEAFF. Here the CDR3 DNA reads TGTGCCAGTAGTCCCCTAGGACAGGGAAAGAACACTGAAGCTTTCTTT.